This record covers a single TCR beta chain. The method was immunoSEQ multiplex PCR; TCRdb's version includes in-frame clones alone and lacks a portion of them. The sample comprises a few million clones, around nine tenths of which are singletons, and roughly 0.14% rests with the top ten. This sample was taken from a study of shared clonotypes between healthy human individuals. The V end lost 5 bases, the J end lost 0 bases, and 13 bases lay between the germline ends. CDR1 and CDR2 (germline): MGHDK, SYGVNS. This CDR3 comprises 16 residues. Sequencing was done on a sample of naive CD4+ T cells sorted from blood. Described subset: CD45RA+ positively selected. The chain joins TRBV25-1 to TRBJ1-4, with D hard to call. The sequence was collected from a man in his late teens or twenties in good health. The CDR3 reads CASSSKQYATNEKLFF. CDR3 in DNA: TGTGCCAGCAGTTCAAAACAGTATGCAACTAATGAAAAACTGTTTTTT.